This TCR beta chain was captured in a study of shared clonotypes between healthy human individuals. Repertoires were generated with immunoSEQ multiplex PCR, while TCRdb's copy carries only in-frame clones and drops some. The sample holds about 1.5 million clones; approximately 98% are singletons and the top ten take 0.45%. This CDR3 spans 15 amino acids. V lost 0 bases and J 1 base, leaving 7 bases between the germline ends. Germline lookup yields CDR1 SGHRS and CDR2 YFSETQ. As regards this clone: Other DNA sequences in the same sample also yield this CDR3.

The TCR was taken from a man aged 30 to 39 in good health. Sequenced sample: naive CD4+ T cells sorted from blood. The subset was: CD45RA+ positively selected. The gene calls are TRBV5-1 and TRBJ2-2; D gene ambiguous. The DNA for the CDR3 is TGCGCCAGCAGCTTGGCAGGAAAGAACACCGGGGAGCTGTTTTTT. Protein: CASSLAGKNTGELFF.